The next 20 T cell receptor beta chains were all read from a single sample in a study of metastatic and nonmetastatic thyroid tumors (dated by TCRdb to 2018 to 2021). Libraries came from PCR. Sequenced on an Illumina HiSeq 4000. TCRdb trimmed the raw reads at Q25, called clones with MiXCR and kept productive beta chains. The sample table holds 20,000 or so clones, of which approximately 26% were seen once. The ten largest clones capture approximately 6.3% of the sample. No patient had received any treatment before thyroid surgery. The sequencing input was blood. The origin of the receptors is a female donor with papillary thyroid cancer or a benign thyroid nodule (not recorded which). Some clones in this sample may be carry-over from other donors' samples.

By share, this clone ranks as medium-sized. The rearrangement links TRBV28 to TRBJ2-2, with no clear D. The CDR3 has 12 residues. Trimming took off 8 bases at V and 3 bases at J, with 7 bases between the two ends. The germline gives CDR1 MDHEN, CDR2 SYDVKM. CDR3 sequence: CASDRYTGELFF. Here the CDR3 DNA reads TGTGCCAGCGATAGGTACACCGGGGAGCTGTTTTTT.

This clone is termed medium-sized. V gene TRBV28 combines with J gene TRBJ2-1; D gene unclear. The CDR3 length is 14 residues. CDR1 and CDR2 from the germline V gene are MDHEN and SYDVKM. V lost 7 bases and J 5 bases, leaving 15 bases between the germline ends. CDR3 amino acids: CASILAAANNEQFF. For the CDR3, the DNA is TGTGCCAGCATCTTGGCGGCAGCAAACAATGAGCAGTTCTTC.

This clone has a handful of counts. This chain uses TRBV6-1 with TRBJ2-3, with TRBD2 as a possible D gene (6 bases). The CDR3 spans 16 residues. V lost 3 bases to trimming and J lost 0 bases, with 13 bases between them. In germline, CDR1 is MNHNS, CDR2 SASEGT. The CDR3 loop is CASSDSLASSTDTQYF. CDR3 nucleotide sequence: TGTGCCAGCAGTGACTCCCTAGCGTCTAGCACAGATACGCAGTATTTT.

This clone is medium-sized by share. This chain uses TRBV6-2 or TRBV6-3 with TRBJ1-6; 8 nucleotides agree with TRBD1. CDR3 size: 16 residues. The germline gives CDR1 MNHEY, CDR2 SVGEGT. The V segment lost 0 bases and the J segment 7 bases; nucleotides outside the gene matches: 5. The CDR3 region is CASSYSRGRRNSPLHF. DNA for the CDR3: TGTGCCAGCAGTTACTCCAGGGGGCGAAGGAATTCACCCCTCCACTTT.

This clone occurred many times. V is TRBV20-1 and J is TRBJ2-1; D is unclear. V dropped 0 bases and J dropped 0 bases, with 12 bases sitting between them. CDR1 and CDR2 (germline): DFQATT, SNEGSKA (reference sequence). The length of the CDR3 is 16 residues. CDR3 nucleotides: TGCAGTGCTAGAGATTCTAGTCCGAGCTCCTACAATGAGCAGTTCTTC. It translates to CSARDSSPSSYNEQFF.

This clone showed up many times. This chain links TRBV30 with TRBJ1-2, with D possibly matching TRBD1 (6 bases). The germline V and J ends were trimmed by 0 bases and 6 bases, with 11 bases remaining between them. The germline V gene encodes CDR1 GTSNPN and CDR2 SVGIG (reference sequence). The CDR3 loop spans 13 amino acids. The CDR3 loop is CAWSVKQGDGYTF. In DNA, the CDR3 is TGTGCCTGGAGTGTTAAACAGGGCGATGGCTACACCTTC. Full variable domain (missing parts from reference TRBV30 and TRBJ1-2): SQTIHQWPATLVQPVGSPLSLECTVEGTSNPNLYWYRQAAGRGLQLLFYSVGIGQISSEVPQNLSASRPQDRQFILSSKKLLLSDSGFYLCAWSVKQGDGYTFGSGTRLTVV.

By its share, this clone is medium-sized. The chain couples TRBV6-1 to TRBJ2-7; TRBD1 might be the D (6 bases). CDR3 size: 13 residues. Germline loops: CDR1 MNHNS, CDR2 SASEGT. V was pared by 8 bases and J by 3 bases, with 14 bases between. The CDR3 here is CASGRGQRYEQYF. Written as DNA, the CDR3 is TGTGCCAGCGGGCGCGGACAGCGCTACGAGCAGTACTTC.

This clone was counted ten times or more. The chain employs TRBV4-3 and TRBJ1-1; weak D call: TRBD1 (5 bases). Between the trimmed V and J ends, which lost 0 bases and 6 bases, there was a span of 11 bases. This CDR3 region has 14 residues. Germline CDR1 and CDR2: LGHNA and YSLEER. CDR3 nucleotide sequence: TGCGCCAGCAGCCAAGACAGGGTTCGGCCTGAAGCTTTCTTT. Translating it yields CASSQDRVRPEAFF.

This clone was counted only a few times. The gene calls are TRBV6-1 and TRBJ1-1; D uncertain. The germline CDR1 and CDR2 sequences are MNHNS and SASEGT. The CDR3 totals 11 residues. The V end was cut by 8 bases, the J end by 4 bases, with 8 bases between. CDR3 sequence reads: CASLSRTEAFF. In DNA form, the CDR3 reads TGTGCCAGCCTCTCGCGCACTGAAGCTTTCTTT.

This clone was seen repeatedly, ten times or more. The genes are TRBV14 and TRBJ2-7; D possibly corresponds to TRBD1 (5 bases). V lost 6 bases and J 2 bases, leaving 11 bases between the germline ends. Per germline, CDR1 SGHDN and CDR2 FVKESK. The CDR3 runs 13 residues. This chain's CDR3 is CASRQTATYEQYF. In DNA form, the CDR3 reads TGTGCCAGCAGGCAGACAGCCACCTACGAGCAGTACTTC.

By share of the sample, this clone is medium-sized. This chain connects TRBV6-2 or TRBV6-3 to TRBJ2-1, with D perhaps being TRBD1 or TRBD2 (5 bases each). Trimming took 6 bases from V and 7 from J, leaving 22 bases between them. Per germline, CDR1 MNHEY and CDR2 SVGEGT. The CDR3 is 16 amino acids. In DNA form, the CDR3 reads TGTGCCAGCAGCCCCATGGTGGGGGACCTCTCTAATGAGCAGTTCTTC. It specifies CASSPMVGDLSNEQFF.

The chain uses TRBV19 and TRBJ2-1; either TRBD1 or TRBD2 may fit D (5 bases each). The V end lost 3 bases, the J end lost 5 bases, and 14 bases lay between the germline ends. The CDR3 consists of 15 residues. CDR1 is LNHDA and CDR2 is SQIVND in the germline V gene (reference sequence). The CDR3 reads CASSIPGGGNNEQFF. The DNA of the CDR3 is TGTGCCAGTAGTATCCCAGGTGGGGGTAACAATGAGCAGTTCTTC. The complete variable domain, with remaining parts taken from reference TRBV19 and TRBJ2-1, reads DGGITQSPKYLFRKEGQNVTLSCEQNLNHDAMYWYRQDPGQGLRLIYYSQIVNDFQKGDIAEGYSVSREKKESFPLTVTSAQKNPTAFYLCASSIPGGGNNEQFFGPGTRLTVL.

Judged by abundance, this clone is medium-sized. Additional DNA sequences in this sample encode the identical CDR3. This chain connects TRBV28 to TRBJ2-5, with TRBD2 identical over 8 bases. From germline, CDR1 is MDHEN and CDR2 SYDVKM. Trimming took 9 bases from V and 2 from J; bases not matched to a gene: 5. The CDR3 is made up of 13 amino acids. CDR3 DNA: TGTGCCAGTAAGCGGGAGTTTCAAGAGACCCAGTACTTC. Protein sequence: CASKREFQETQYF. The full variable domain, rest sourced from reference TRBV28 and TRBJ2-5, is DVKVTQSSRYLVKRTGEKVFLECVQDMDHENMFWYRQDPGLGLRLIYFSYDVKMKEKGDIPEGYSVSREKKERFSLILESASTNQTSMYLCASKREFQETQYFGPGTRLLVL.

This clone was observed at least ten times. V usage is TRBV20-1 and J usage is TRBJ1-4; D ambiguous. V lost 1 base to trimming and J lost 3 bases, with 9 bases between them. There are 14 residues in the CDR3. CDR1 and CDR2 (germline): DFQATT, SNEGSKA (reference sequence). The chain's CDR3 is CSARGPGSNEKLFF. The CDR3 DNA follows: TGCAGTGCTAGAGGCCCGGGGTCTAATGAAAAACTGTTTTTT.

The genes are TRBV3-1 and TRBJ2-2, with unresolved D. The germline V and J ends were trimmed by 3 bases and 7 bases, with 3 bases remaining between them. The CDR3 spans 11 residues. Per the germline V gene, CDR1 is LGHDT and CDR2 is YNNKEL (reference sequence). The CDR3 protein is CASSHVGELFF. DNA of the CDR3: TGTGCCAGCAGCCATGTCGGGGAGCTGTTTTTT.

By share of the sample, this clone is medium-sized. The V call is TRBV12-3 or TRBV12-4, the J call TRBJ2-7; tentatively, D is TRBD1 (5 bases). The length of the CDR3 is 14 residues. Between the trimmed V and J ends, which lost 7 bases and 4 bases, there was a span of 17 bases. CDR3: CASTDSLTAYEQYF. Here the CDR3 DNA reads TGTGCCAGCACCGACAGTCTGACGGCGTACGAGCAGTACTTC.

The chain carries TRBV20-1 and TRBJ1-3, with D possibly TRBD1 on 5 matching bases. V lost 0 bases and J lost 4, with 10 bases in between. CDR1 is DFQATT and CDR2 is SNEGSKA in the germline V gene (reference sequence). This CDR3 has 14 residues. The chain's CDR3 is CSAREQGPGNTIYF. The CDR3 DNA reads TGCAGTGCTAGAGAGCAGGGTCCCGGAAACACCATATATTTT.

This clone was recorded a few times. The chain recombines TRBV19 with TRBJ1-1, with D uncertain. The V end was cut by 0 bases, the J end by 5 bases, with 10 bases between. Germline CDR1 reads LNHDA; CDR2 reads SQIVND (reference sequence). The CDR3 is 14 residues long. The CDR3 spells CASSIDAGSTEAFF. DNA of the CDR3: TGTGCCAGTAGTATAGATGCAGGTTCGACTGAAGCTTTCTTT.

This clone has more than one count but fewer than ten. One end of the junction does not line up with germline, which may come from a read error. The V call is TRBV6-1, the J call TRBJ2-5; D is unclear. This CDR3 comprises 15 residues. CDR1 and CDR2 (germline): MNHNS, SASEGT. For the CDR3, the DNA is TGTGCCAGCATCGAACGCGCGAGGTACCAAGATACCCAGTACTTC. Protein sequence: CASIERARYQDTQYF.

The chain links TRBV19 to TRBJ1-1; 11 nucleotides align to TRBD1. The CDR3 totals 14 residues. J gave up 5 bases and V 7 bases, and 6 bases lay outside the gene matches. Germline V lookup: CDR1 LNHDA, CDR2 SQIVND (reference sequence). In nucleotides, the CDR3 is TGTGCCAGTACCCTGGACAGGGGGCTTACTGAAGCTTTCTTT. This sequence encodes CASTLDRGLTEAFF. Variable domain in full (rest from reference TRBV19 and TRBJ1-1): DGGITQSPKYLFRKEGQNVTLSCEQNLNHDAMYWYRQDPGQGLRLIYYSQIVNDFQKGDIAEGYSVSREKKESFPLTVTSAQKNPTAFYLCASTLDRGLTEAFFGQGTRLTVV.